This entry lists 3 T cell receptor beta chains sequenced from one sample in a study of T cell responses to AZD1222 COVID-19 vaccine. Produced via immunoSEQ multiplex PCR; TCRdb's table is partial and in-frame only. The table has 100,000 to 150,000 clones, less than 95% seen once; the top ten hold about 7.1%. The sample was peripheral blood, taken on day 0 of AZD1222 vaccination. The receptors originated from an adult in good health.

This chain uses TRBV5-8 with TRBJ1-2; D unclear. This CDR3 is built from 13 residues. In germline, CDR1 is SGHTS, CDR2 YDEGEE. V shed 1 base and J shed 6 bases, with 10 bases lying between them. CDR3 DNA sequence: TGTGCCAGCAGCTTGCAGCTGAGACATGGCTACACCTTC. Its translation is CASSLQLRHGYTF.

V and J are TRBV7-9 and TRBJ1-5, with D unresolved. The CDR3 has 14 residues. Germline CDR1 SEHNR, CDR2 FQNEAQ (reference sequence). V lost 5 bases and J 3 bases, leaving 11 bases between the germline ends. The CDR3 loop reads CASSHNSDNQPQHF. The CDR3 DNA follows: TGTGCCAGCAGCCATAACAGTGACAATCAGCCCCAGCATTTT.

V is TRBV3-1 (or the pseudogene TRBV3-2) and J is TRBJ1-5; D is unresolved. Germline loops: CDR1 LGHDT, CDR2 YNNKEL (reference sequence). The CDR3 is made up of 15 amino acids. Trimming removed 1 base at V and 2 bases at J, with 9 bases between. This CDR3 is CASSQGGLGNQPQHF. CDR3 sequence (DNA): TGTGCCAGCAGCCAAGGCGGCTTGGGCAATCAGCCCCAGCATTTT.